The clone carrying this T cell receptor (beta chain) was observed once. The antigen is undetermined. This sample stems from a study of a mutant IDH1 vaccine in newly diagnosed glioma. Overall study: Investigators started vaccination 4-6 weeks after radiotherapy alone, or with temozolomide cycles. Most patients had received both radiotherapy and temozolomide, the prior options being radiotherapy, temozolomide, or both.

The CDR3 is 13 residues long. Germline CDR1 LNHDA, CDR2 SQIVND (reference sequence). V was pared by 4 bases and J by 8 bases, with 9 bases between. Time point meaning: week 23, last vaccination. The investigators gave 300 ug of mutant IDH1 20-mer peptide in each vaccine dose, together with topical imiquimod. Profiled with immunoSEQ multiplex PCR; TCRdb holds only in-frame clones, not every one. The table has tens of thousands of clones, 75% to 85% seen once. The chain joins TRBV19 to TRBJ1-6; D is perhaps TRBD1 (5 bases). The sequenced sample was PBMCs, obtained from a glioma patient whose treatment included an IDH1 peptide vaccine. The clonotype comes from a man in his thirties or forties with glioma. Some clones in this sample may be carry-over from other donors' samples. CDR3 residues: CASSKGPDSPLHF. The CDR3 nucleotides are TGTGCCAGTAGTAAGGGACCCGATTCACCCCTCCACTTT.